This TCR beta chain was retrieved from a study of blood T cells in healthy people across ages. Primed by a sample-barcoded 5' primer and a J-beta primer mix, a second PCR proceeded for about 7 to 11 cycles. MiXCR, run by TCRdb on the 5' RACE reads, gives a single entry per CDR3 protein. The sample records about 1 million distinct CDR3 sequences, 35% to 55% being singletons. Germline values: CDR1 SGDLS, CDR2 YYNGEE. After removal of 4 bases from V and 5 bases from J, the junction contained 8 bases not matched to a gene. This CDR3 contains 16 residues. This clonotype was obtained from a woman aged 60-75 years in good health. The V call is TRBV9, the J call TRBJ2-5, with 13 bases matching TRBD2. The sequencing input was blood. The CDR3 protein is CASSLGTSGNGETQYF. In DNA form, the CDR3 reads TGTGCCAGCAGCCTAGGGACTAGCGGGAATGGGGAGACCCAGTACTTC.